One sample yielded the 23 T cell receptor beta chains listed below, sequenced in a study of OX40 agonist ivuxolimab in advanced cancers. Sequencing used immunoSEQ multiplex PCR; TCRdb keeps in-frame clones, though not all of them. Of about 14,000 clones detected, just under 80% appear once; the ten largest clones hold approximately 32%. The sample was CD4+ or CD8+ T cells sorted from blood, taken in a trial of the OX40 agonist ivuxolimab. All receptors come from an adult with an advanced solid tumor such as melanoma, head and neck, liver or kidney cancer.

The V gene is TRBV7-6, the J gene TRBJ2-1; D uncertain. The CDR3 sequence is 16 residues long. The V and J ends lost 1 base and 6 bases respectively, with 16 bases between them. Per the germline V gene, CDR1 is SGHVS and CDR2 is FNYEAQ. In DNA, the CDR3 is TGTGCCAGCAGCTTAGAGGCGGAGCTGTTTGGCAATGAGCAGTTCTTC. Amino acids: CASSLEAELFGNEQFF.

By its share, this clone is medium-sized. The chain combines TRBV25-1 with TRBJ2-2; D call uncertain. V shed 8 bases and J shed 8 bases, with 6 bases lying between them. This CDR3 has 10 residues. Germline V gives CDR1 MGHDK, CDR2 SYGVNS. The CDR3 DNA is TGTGCCAGCTCGTCGGGGGAGCTGTTTTTT. It codes for CASSSGELFF.

The rearrangement uses TRBV29-1 and TRBJ2-7; TRBD1 matches 10 bases. Germline CDR1 reads SQVTM; CDR2 reads ANQGSEA. The ends lost 3 bases at V and 2 bases at J; junction bases unmatched: 16. The CDR3 covers 18 residues. The chain's CDR3 is CSVEVAPSGQGTTYEQYF. CDR3 DNA sequence: TGCAGCGTTGAGGTAGCCCCCTCGGGACAGGGGACTACCTACGAGCAGTACTTC.

V usage is TRBV7-9 and J usage is TRBJ2-1; the match to TRBD2 covers 9 bases. J lost 5 bases, V lost 3 bases, and 8 bases had no gene match. This CDR3 is 16 amino acids long. CDR1 and CDR2 from the germline V gene are SEHNR and FQNEAQ (reference sequence). DNA for the CDR3: TGTGCCAGCAGCTTGGGACGGACTAGCGACCACAATGAGCAGTTCTTC. It codes for CASSLGRTSDHNEQFF.

CDR3 DNA sequence: TGCGCCAGCAGCCAAGGGGACAGTTACGAGCAGTACTTC. It encodes CASSQGDSYEQYF. The chain combines TRBV4-1 with TRBJ2-7; 7 bases fit TRBD1. Germline V gene data show CDR1 as MGHRA and CDR2 as YSYEKL. V gave up 1 base and J gave up 4 bases; unmatched junction bases: 1. The length of the CDR3 is 13 residues.

This rearrangement joins TRBV6-6 to TRBJ2-7; unclear D gene. Germline CDR1 reads MNHNY; CDR2 reads SVGAGI (reference sequence). Trimming shortened V by 0 bases and J by 5 bases, and 8 bases separated the two germline ends. CDR3 size: 13 residues. DNA for the CDR3: TGTGCCAGCAGTTACTCGAGAAGGAACGAGCAGTACTTC. It codes for CASSYSRRNEQYF.

This clone has just one count. Here the CDR3 DNA reads TGTGCCAGCAGCCAAGATTCTAGCGCATCCTACGAGCAGTACTTC. As protein: CASSQDSSASYEQYF. V usage is TRBV4-2 and J usage is TRBJ2-7; D is possibly TRBD2 (6 bases). Germline loops: CDR1 LGHNA, CDR2 YNFKEQ. This CDR3 comprises 15 residues. V lost 0 bases and J lost 1, with 10 bases in between.

The chain joins TRBV11-2 to TRBJ2-5; D remains unclear. V was trimmed by 4 bases and J by 4 bases, leaving 19 bases between them. The CDR3 is 16 residues long. Germline V lookup: CDR1 SGHAT, CDR2 FQNNGV. Written as DNA, the CDR3 is TGTGCCAGCAGCTCAGTCGCAACCGACCTCCTAGAGACCCAGTACTTC. Its protein product is CASSSVATDLLETQYF.

This chain uses TRBV6-5 with TRBJ2-1, with D maybe TRBD2 (6 bases). This CDR3 contains 16 residues. V was clipped by 2 bases and J by 6 bases, with 17 bases between them. Looked up from germline, CDR1 is MNHEY and CDR2 is SVGAGI. CDR3 sequence (DNA): TGTGCCAGCAGTTACAACGCGGGGATAGCCCTCAATGAGCAGTTCTTC. This sequence encodes CASSYNAGIALNEQFF.

The chain employs TRBV4-1 and TRBJ1-4; tentatively, D is TRBD1 (6 bases). From germline, CDR1 is MGHRA and CDR2 YSYEKL. This CDR3 contains 13 residues. The germline V and J ends were trimmed by 0 bases and 10 bases, with 9 bases remaining between them. CDR3 residues: CASSQDEGGKLFF. For the CDR3, the DNA is TGCGCCAGCAGCCAAGATGAGGGGGGAAAACTGTTTTTT.

V and J are TRBV4-1 and TRBJ1-6; TRBD1 matches 10 bases. CDR1 MGHRA and CDR2 YSYEKL come from the germline V gene. This CDR3 region has 16 residues. Unmatched junction bases numbered 7, after V lost 1 base and J lost 10 bases. The DNA for the CDR3 is TGCGCCAGCAGCCAAGGGGACAGGGGCCTAGGATCACCCCTCCACTTT. Encoded protein: CASSQGDRGLGSPLHF.

The rearrangement joins TRBV20-1 to TRBJ2-7; 9 positions match TRBD1. The V and J ends lost 7 bases and 6 bases, in that order; junction bases with no gene match: 4. Germline values: CDR1 DFQATT, CDR2 SNEGSKA (reference sequence). The CDR3 extends over 11 amino acids. The CDR3 is CSVGTGSEQYF. CDR3 nucleotide sequence: TGCAGTGTCGGGACAGGGAGCGAGCAGTACTTC.

V is TRBV29-1 and J is TRBJ2-7; 7 bases map to TRBD1. The CDR3 extends over 14 amino acids. Germline assignment: CDR1 SQVTM and CDR2 ANQGSEA. V lost 1 base and J lost 10; bases outside the gene matches: 13. The CDR3 DNA sequence: TGCAGCGTTGAAGTGGGGGACAGTACCCGCACCCAGTACTTC. Residues: CSVEVGDSTRTQYF.

The V gene is TRBV7-8, the J gene TRBJ1-1; possibly TRBD1 for D (6 bases). The CDR3 is 16 amino acids. Germline CDR1 is SGHVS and CDR2 is FQNEAQ. Deletions cut 5 bases from V and 2 bases from J, with 18 bases between. CDR3 bases: TGTGCCAGCAGCGGAAATCGGGACACCGATAACACTGAAGCTTTCTTT. It translates to CASSGNRDTDNTEAFF.

This chain uses TRBV11-2 with TRBJ2-7; tentative D call: TRBD1 (6 bases). V gave up 0 bases and J gave up 7 bases, with 10 bases separating them. The CDR3 length is 13 residues. Germline V gene data show CDR1 as SGHAT and CDR2 as FQNNGV. In DNA form, the CDR3 reads TGTGCCAGCAGCTTAGATCTTGGACAGGAGCAGTACTTC. This codes for CASSLDLGQEQYF.

This clone was detected a few times. This rearrangement joins TRBV7-9 to TRBJ2-5; 9 bases are shared with TRBD2. The CDR3 is 18 amino acids. After removal of 5 bases from V and 0 bases from J, the junction contained 13 bases not matched to a gene. CDR1 and CDR2 (germline): SEHNR, FQNEAQ (reference sequence). The CDR3 bases are TGTGCCAGCAGCCCAGAAGGCGCGGGAGGGCCTGACCAAGAGACCCAGTACTTC. It specifies CASSPEGAGGPDQETQYF.

The chain employs TRBV10-2 and TRBJ2-1; D ambiguous. This CDR3 comprises 14 residues. Trimming took 2 bases from V and 5 from J, leaving 10 bases between them. Per the germline V gene, CDR1 is WSHSY and CDR2 is SAAADI. CDR3 amino acids: CASSEKELHNEQFF. The DNA of the CDR3 is TGCGCCAGCAGTGAGAAGGAGCTCCACAATGAGCAGTTCTTC.

The chain combines TRBV5-1 with TRBJ2-5; D call uncertain. Germline CDR1 SGHRS, CDR2 YFSETQ. V lost 5 bases and J 5 bases, leaving 4 bases between the germline ends. The CDR3 loop spans 10 amino acids. DNA of the CDR3: TGCGCCAGCAGGGGGGAGACCCAGTACTTC. This translates into CASRGETQYF.

V gene TRBV6-5 combines with J gene TRBJ2-7, with D possibly TRBD2 on 7 matching bases. The CDR3 is 14 amino acids. Germline values: CDR1 MNHEY, CDR2 SVGAGI. The germline V and J ends were trimmed by 6 bases and 2 bases, with 14 bases remaining between them. The CDR3 loop is CASSGAGAPYEQYF. The CDR3 DNA follows: TGTGCCAGCAGCGGGGCGGGGGCCCCCTACGAGCAGTACTTC.

The chain carries TRBV28 and TRBJ1-5; TRBD1 matches 7 bases. Trimming removed 9 bases from V and 0 bases from J; junction bases left unmatched: 5. The CDR3 is 14 amino acids. Germline CDR1 reads MDHEN; CDR2 reads SYDVKM. CDR3 residues: CASSGTVSNQPQHF. Written as DNA, the CDR3 is TGTGCCAGTTCCGGGACAGTTAGCAATCAGCCCCAGCATTTT. The full variable domain, rest sourced from reference TRBV28 and TRBJ1-5, is DVKVTQSSRYLVKRTGEKVFLECVQDMDHENMFWYRQDPGLGLRLIYFSYDVKMKEKGDIPEGYSVSREKKERFSLILESASTNQTSMYLCASSGTVSNQPQHFGDGTRLSIL.

J is TRBJ2-4 and V is TRBV7-4; 9 bases fit TRBD1. The germline CDR1 and CDR2 sequences are SGHVT and SQSDAQ. The CDR3 runs to 16 residues. Trimming took 1 base from V and 8 from J; bases not matched to a gene: 9. Here the CDR3 DNA reads TGTGCCAGCAGCTTAGACCGGACAGGGGAGAGGCACATTCAGTACTTC. As protein: CASSLDRTGERHIQYF.

CDR3 sequence: CASSHRPFFDEQFF. CDR3 sequence (DNA): TGTGCCAGCAGCCACCGACCATTCTTCGATGAGCAGTTCTTC. The chain has TRBV14 and TRBJ2-1; no firm D call. The CDR3 loop spans 14 amino acids. V was pared by 3 bases and J by 8 bases, with 14 bases between. Germline lookup yields CDR1 SGHDN and CDR2 FVKESK.

The chain recombines TRBV9 with TRBJ2-3; TRBD1 matches 9 bases. Trimming at V came to 0 bases and at J to 2 bases, leaving 1 base not matched to a gene. This CDR3 has 15 amino acids. Germline CDR1 reads SGDLS; CDR2 reads YYNGEE. CDR3 DNA sequence: TGTGCCAGCAGCGTAGGGGACAGGGACACAGATACGCAGTATTTT. Its translation is CASSVGDRDTDTQYF. The entire variable domain, with the rest obtained from reference TRBV9 and TRBJ2-3, is as follows: DSGVTQTPKHLITATGQRVTLRCSPRSGDLSVYWYQQSLDQGLQFLIQYYNGEERAKGNILERFSAQQFPDLHSELNLSSLELGDSALYFCASSVGDRDTDTQYFGPGTRLTVL.